The 24 T cell receptor beta chains presented below share a single source sample, sequenced in a study. The sorted Tregs were CD4+CD25+CD127-/low cells. TRBV12-4/TRBJ1-2 clonotypes were amplified with adaptor-ligated barcode primers. One entry per CDR3 protein, called by TCRdb with MiXCR from the multiplex PCR reads. The sample contains some 2,200 distinct CDR3 sequences, 0.85% to 1.1% of which appear only once. Sequencing was done on a sample of tumor-infiltrating Tregs sorted from the breast tumor. These receptors originate from a female donor with breast cancer.

By its share, this clonotype is medium-sized. This CDR3 reads CASSLAGRRGGGYTF. The DNA of the CDR3 is TGTGCCAGCAGTTTAGCGGGACGCCGAGGCGGTGGCTACACCTTC. The rearrangement links TRBV12-3 or TRBV12-4 to TRBJ1-2; D possibly corresponds to TRBD1 (5 bases). V gave up 0 bases and J gave up 7 bases, with 15 bases separating them. This CDR3 comprises 15 residues.

By share, this clonotype ranks as large. CDR3 in amino acids: CASSFRGYTF. The CDR3 DNA reads TGTGCCAGCAGTTTCCGTGGCTACACCTTC. The gene calls are TRBV12-3 or TRBV12-4 and TRBJ1-2, with D hard to call. There are 10 residues in the CDR3. The V end lost 3 bases, the J end lost 7 bases, and 3 bases lay between the germline ends.

V usage is TRBV12-3 or TRBV12-4 and J usage is TRBJ1-2; D is uncertain. This CDR3 is 15 amino acids long. The ends were cut back, 11 bases at V and 1 base at J, with 20 bases in the middle. CDR3 in DNA: TGTGCCTCGTCGGCGGCGGGAGTCATTAACTATGGCTACACCTTC. Its translation: CASSAAGVINYGYTF.

In its sample, this clonotype was seen many times. V gene TRBV12-3 or TRBV12-4 combines with J gene TRBJ1-2; 7 bases are a match to TRBD1. The CDR3 has 14 residues. After removal of 2 bases from V and 6 bases from J, the junction contained 6 bases not matched to a gene. The CDR3 is CASSLPGQVDGYTF. CDR3 sequence (DNA): TGTGCCAGCAGTTTACCTGGACAGGTCGATGGCTACACCTTC.

The sample holds many counts of this clonotype. The chain has TRBV12-3 or TRBV12-4 and TRBJ1-2; D uncertain. This CDR3 comprises 12 residues. Deletions cut 5 bases from V and 5 bases from J, with 9 bases between. The CDR3 protein is CASSPSAYGYTF. CDR3 coding DNA: TGTGCCAGCAGTCCGTCAGCATATGGCTACACCTTC.

Judged by abundance, this clonotype is medium-sized. This chain joins TRBV12-3 or TRBV12-4 and TRBJ1-2; tentative D call: TRBD1 (5 bases). The CDR3 consists of 15 residues. V was pared by 3 bases and J by 8 bases, with 19 bases between. This chain's CDR3 is CASSFWQGGMEGYTF. The CDR3 DNA reads TGTGCCAGCAGTTTCTGGCAGGGCGGGATGGAAGGCTACACCTTC.

This clonotype is labeled medium-sized. The chain carries TRBV12-3 or TRBV12-4 and TRBJ1-2; D is undetermined. CDR3 length: 13 residues. V lost 8 bases and J lost 2, with 12 bases in between. The CDR3 protein is CASLTRGNYGYTF. The CDR3 coding sequence is TGTGCCAGCCTGACCCGGGGAAACTATGGCTACACCTTC.

This clonotype is medium-sized in the sample. The CDR3 region is CATSDGNYGYTF. CDR3 coding DNA: TGTGCCACCTCCGACGGTAACTATGGCTACACCTTC. The chain carries TRBV12-3 or TRBV12-4 and TRBJ1-2; D is ambiguous. V lost 10 bases, J lost 1 base, and 10 bases lay in between. The CDR3 is made up of 12 amino acids.

Relative to its sample, this clonotype is medium-sized. The chain joins TRBV12-3 or TRBV12-4 to TRBJ1-2; perhaps TRBD1 as D (5 bases). This CDR3 is 14 amino acids long. Trimming took off 3 bases at V and 1 base at J, with 9 bases between the two ends. The CDR3 sequence is CASSLRDVNYGYTF. DNA of the CDR3: TGTGCCAGCAGTTTGAGGGACGTTAACTATGGCTACACCTTC.

This clonotype is medium-sized within its sample. The rearrangement joins TRBV12-3 or TRBV12-4 to TRBJ1-2; D remains ambiguous. The CDR3 has 15 residues. V gave up 7 bases and J gave up 2 bases, with 17 bases separating them. CDR3 bases: TGTGCCAGCACCGCCTCGCGTGGCGGGAACTATGGCTACACCTTC. Residues: CASTASRGGNYGYTF.

By share of the sample, this clonotype is medium-sized (0.01 to 0.1%). The chain carries TRBV12-3 or TRBV12-4 and TRBJ1-2; D unresolved. This CDR3 comprises 13 residues. Deletions cut 5 bases from V and 4 bases from J, with 11 bases between. CDR3 loop: CASSPVNSYGYTF. The DNA for the CDR3 is TGTGCCAGCAGTCCCGTTAACAGCTATGGCTACACCTTC.

By share, this clonotype counts as medium-sized (0.01 to 0.1%). The chain couples TRBV12-3 or TRBV12-4 to TRBJ1-2; no definite D call. V shed 3 bases and J shed 7 bases, with 6 bases lying between them. This CDR3 has 11 residues. CDR3 residues: CASSFGSGYTF. The CDR3 DNA sequence: TGTGCCAGCAGTTTTGGAAGTGGCTACACCTTC.

By sample fraction, this clonotype is medium-sized. The genes are TRBV12-3 or TRBV12-4 and TRBJ1-2; tentatively, D is TRBD1 (5 bases). Trimming shortened V by 8 bases and J by 2 bases, and 9 bases separated the two germline ends. The CDR3 sequence is 12 residues long. CDR3 in DNA: TGTGCCAGCTTAGGGGTGAACTATGGCTACACCTTC. It translates to CASLGVNYGYTF.

By share, this clonotype counts as medium-sized. This sequence joins TRBV12-3 or TRBV12-4 and TRBJ1-2, with 8 positions matching TRBD1. The junction had 11 bases not matched to a gene; V was cut back by 6 bases and J by 5 bases. The CDR3 is 15 amino acids. This CDR3 is CASRRLPGTGYGYTF. In DNA form, the CDR3 reads TGTGCCAGCAGGAGACTTCCCGGGACAGGTTATGGCTACACCTTC.

By its share, this clonotype is medium-sized. At one boundary the junction diverges from the germline segment, which might be a read error. The chain couples TRBV12-3 or TRBV12-4 to TRBJ1-2, with D unclear. This CDR3 comprises 12 residues. Here the CDR3 DNA reads TGTGCCAGCAAACGACGTGGCGGGTCCGACCTCTTC. Protein product: CASKRRGGSDLF.

This clonotype is judged medium-sized. The chain combines TRBV12-3 or TRBV12-4 with TRBJ1-2, with 7 nucleotides matching TRBD1. The CDR3 extends over 13 amino acids. Trimming cost V 6 bases and J 9 bases; bases outside gene matches: 10. The CDR3 nucleotides read TGTGCCAGCAGCGTTGACAGGGTTGATCGCTACACCTTC. The encoded protein is CASSVDRVDRYTF.

By its share, this clonotype is medium-sized. V gene TRBV12-3 or TRBV12-4 combines with J gene TRBJ1-2; D is ambiguous. Trimming pared 5 bases from V and 3 bases from J, leaving 10 bases between. The CDR3 extends over 13 amino acids. DNA of the CDR3: TGTGCCAGCAGTATACAGAGTTACTATGGCTACACCTTC. It encodes CASSIQSYYGYTF.

This clonotype was observed at least ten times. The J gene is TRBJ1-2, the V gene TRBV12-3 or TRBV12-4; D unresolved. Between the trimmed V and J ends, which lost 2 bases and 0 bases, there was a span of 4 bases. This CDR3 has 13 amino acids. The CDR3 sequence: CASSLQPNYGYTF. The DNA of the CDR3 is TGTGCCAGCAGTTTACAGCCTAACTATGGCTACACCTTC.

This clonotype was found many times. This chain joins TRBV12-3 or TRBV12-4 and TRBJ1-2; D remains ambiguous. This CDR3 has 14 amino acids. Trimming pared 6 bases from V and 4 bases from J, leaving 15 bases between. The DNA of the CDR3 is TGTGCCAGCAGCTCGACCGAGACCTTCTATGGCTACACCTTC. The encoded protein is CASSSTETFYGYTF.

This clonotype is medium-sized within its sample. This chain joins TRBV12-3 or TRBV12-4 and TRBJ1-2; TRBD1 might be the D (5 bases). The CDR3 runs 12 residues. Trimming took 7 bases from V and 5 from J, leaving 11 bases between them. CDR3 nucleotide sequence: TGTGCCAGCACCTGGGCAGGGTATGGCTACACCTTC. Encoded protein: CASTWAGYGYTF.

This clonotype is medium-sized (0.01 to 0.1%) within its sample. J is TRBJ1-2 and V is TRBV12-3 or TRBV12-4; D not resolved. The CDR3 length is 12 residues. V gave up 4 bases and J gave up 5 bases, with 8 bases separating them. The CDR3 nucleotides are TGTGCCAGCAGTTATATTCTGTATGGCTACACCTTC. Protein product: CASSYILYGYTF.

This clonotype is labeled medium-sized. This chain uses TRBV12-3 or TRBV12-4 with TRBJ1-2; 7 bases are shared with TRBD1. This CDR3 has 15 residues. V shed 5 bases, J shed 5 bases, and the junction held 11 bases outside the gene matches. CDR3 sequence reads: CASSPRPRTGYGYTF. CDR3 DNA sequence: TGTGCCAGCAGTCCGCGCCCTCGGACAGGTTATGGCTACACCTTC.

This clonotype is medium-sized. V usage is TRBV12-3 or TRBV12-4 and J usage is TRBJ1-2; tentative D call: TRBD1 (5 bases). The CDR3 length is 12 residues. The V end was cut by 7 bases, the J end by 4 bases, with 10 bases between. The CDR3 sequence is CASTSDSYGYTF. CDR3 bases: TGTGCCAGCACCTCTGACAGCTATGGCTACACCTTC.

This clonotype was observed at least ten times. This rearrangement joins TRBV12-3 or TRBV12-4 to TRBJ1-2; D uncertain. This CDR3 contains 14 residues. Trimming took 5 bases from V and 2 from J, leaving 12 bases between them. The CDR3 bases are TGTGCCAGCAGTCAAGTCCCTGGAAACTATGGCTACACCTTC. Its translation is CASSQVPGNYGYTF.